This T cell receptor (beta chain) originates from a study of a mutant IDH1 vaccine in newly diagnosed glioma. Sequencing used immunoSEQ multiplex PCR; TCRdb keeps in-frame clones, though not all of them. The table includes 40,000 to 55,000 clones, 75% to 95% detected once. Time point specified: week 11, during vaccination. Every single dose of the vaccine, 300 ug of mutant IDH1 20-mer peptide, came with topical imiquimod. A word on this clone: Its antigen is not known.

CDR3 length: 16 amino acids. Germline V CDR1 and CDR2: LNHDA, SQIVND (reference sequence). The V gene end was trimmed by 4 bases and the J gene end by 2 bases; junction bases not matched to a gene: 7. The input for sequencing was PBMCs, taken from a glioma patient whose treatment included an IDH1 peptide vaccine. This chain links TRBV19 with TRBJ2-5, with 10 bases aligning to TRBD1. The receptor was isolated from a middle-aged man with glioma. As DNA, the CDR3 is TGTGCCAGTAGTACTCTTCCGGGACAGGGGCAAGAGACCCAGTACTTC. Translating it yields CASSTLPGQGQETQYF. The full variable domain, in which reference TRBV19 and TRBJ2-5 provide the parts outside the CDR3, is DGGITQSPKYLFRKEGQNVTLSCEQNLNHDAMYWYRQDPGQGLRLIYYSQIVNDFQKGDIAEGYSVSREKKESFPLTVTSAQKNPTAFYLCASSTLPGQGQETQYFGPGTRLLVL.